The rows below give T cell receptor beta chains drawn from one sample of a study of blood T cell repertoires in COVID-19. Produced via immunoSEQ multiplex PCR; TCRdb's table is partial and in-frame only. The table has roughly 100,000 clones, over 65% seen once. The sequencing sample was made of peripheral blood. These receptors came from a man in his sixties with acute or convalescent COVID-19. Each CDR3 is given with its conserved first and last residue. Fields, in order: J gene, D gene, V gene, clone size, CDR3 protein, CDR3 DNA. A D gene is named only where the DNA matches it firmly. Clone size is shown for a subset of rows, as once, few, many or a class of expanded clone.

TRBJ2-7	.	TRBV6-5	.	CASSYSERMAYEQYF	TGTGCCAGCAGTTACTCGGAGAGAATGGCCTACGAGCAGTACTTC
TRBJ1-5	.	TRBV9	.	CASSATYNQPQHF	TGTGCCAGCAGCGCAACCTACAATCAGCCCCAGCATTTT
TRBJ1-5	.	TRBV6-8	.	CASSPLRESNQPQHF	TGTGCCAGCAGCCCCCTTCGAGAAAGCAATCAGCCCCAGCATTTT
TRBJ1-4	.	TRBV5-5	.	CASSREQRREKLFF	TGTGCCAGCAGCCGAGAACAGCGGAGGGAAAAACTGTTTTTT
TRBJ1-1	.	TRBV19	.	CATSQGFYTEAFF	TGTGCCACCTCGCAGGGGTTCTACACTGAAGCTTTCTTT
TRBJ1-5	TRBD1	TRBV19	.	CASSRFRQGSQPQHF	TGTGCCAGTAGCCGATTTAGACAGGGTAGCCAGCCCCAGCATTTT
TRBJ1-4	.	TRBV2	.	CASSPRQVGNEKLFF	TGTGCCAGCAGTCCGCGACAGGTCGGGAATGAAAAACTGTTTTTT
TRBJ1-1	.	TRBV5-4	once	CASSLVGTTEAFF	TGTGCCAGCAGCTTGGTTGGGACTACTGAAGCTTTCTTT
TRBJ1-2	.	TRBV14	.	CASSQDLEDGYTF	TGTGCCAGCAGCCAAGACTTGGAGGATGGCTACACCTTC
TRBJ2-5	.	TRBV7-9	many	CASSPRTPEETQYF	TGTGCCAGCAGTCCCCGGACTCCCGAAGAGACCCAGTACTTC
TRBJ2-1	.	TRBV18	.	CASSPTRSYNEQFF	TGTGCCAGCTCACCGACTAGATCCTACAATGAGCAGTTCTTC
TRBJ1-1	TRBD1	TRBV10-3	.	CAIRDLDRGQVTEAFF	TGTGCCATCAGAGATCTGGACAGGGGTCAGGTCACTGAAGCTTTCTTT
TRBJ1-2	.	TRBV5-5	.	CASSLTTGGGGYTF	TGTGCCAGCAGCTTGACGACAGGTGGGGGCGGCTACACCTTC
TRBJ1-6	.	TRBV28	once	CASSLIQGGRNSPLHF	TGTGCCAGCAGCCTGATACAGGGCGGGCGGAATTCACCCCTCCACTTT
TRBJ1-2	.	TRBV10-3	.	CAISAAGAENGYTF	TGTGCCATCAGTGCGGCAGGGGCGGAAAATGGCTACACCTTC
TRBJ1-1	TRBD1	TRBV19	few	CASSPDRAMNTEAFF	TGTGCCAGTAGCCCGGACAGGGCAATGAACACTGAAGCTTTCTTT
TRBJ1-2	.	TRBV6-5	.	CASRPGHGYGYTF	TGTGCCAGCAGACCGGGACACGGCTATGGCTACACCTTC
TRBJ2-2	.	TRBV4-2	.	CASSRAAGELFF	TGTGCCAGCAGCCGGGCCGCCGGGGAGCTGTTTTTT
TRBJ2-7	.	TRBV24-1	many	CATSDTYEEQYF	TGTGCCACCAGTGACACCTACGAAGAGCAGTACTTC
TRBJ1-5	TRBD1	TRBV10-3	.	CAISRTGGRDQPQHF	TGTGCCATCAGCCGAACAGGGGGTAGGGATCAGCCCCAGCATTTT
TRBJ1-2	.	TRBV7-9	.	CASSLGGYRGYTF	TGTGCCAGCAGCTTAGGCGGTTACCGTGGCTACACCTTC
TRBJ1-5	.	TRBV19	.	CASSPGPVNQPQHF	TGTGCCAGTAGCCCGGGTCCAGTGAATCAGCCCCAGCATTTT
TRBJ1-1	.	TRBV5-1	.	CASSLIGLNTEAFF	TGCGCCAGCAGCTTGATTGGGCTGAACACTGAAGCTTTCTTT
TRBJ2-1	TRBD2	TRBV9	once	CASSLRTSGRDNEQFF	TGTGCCAGCAGCCTTCGGACTAGCGGGAGGGACAATGAGCAGTTCTTC
TRBJ2-1	.	TRBV12-3/TRBV12-4	.	CASSLANNEQFF	TGTGCCAGCAGTTTAGCCAACAATGAGCAGTTCTTC
TRBJ1-2	.	TRBV19	.	CASRKDGNDGYTF	TGTGCCAGTCGGAAGGACGGGAACGATGGCTACACCTTC
TRBJ2-2	TRBD2	TRBV28	.	CASSNGGLAGVTGELFF	TGTGCCAGCAGTAACGGCGGACTAGCGGGAGTGACCGGGGAGCTGTTTTTT
TRBJ2-2	.	TRBV2	.	CASCFRGGRAGAGELFF	TGTGCCAGCTGTTTTCGTGGCGGGCGGGCCGGGGCCGGGGAGCTGTTTTTT
TRBJ2-2	TRBD2	TRBV7-8	.	CASSLKREGRTGELFF	TGTGCCAGCAGCCTCAAGCGGGAAGGGAGAACCGGGGAGCTGTTTTTT
TRBJ1-3	.	TRBV19	.	CASSREKIRGNTIYF	TGTGCCAGTAGTCGAGAGAAGATAAGAGGAAACACCATATATTTT
TRBJ2-2	.	TRBV11-2	.	CASSMDSSNTGELFF	TGTGCCAGCAGCATGGACAGTTCGAACACCGGGGAGCTGTTTTTT
TRBJ2-7	TRBD1	TRBV5-1	.	CASSPRQGPIYEQYF	TGCGCCAGCAGCCCCCGACAGGGCCCGATATACGAGCAGTACTTC
TRBJ2-3	.	TRBV27	.	CASRKQGTDTQYF	TGTGCCAGCAGGAAGCAGGGAACAGATACGCAGTATTTT
TRBJ1-4	.	TRBV6-5	.	CASSYSRGLREKLFF	TGTGCCAGCAGTTACTCGCGGGGGCTTCGTGAAAAACTGTTTTTT
TRBJ2-3	.	TRBV27	.	CASRGWGRRGDTQYF	TGTGCCAGCAGGGGGTGGGGGCGCCGGGGAGATACGCAGTATTTT
TRBJ2-3	.	TRBV18	.	CASSPRAGPTDTQYF	TGTGCCAGCTCACCACGGGCAGGCCCCACAGATACGCAGTATTTT
TRBJ1-1	TRBD1	TRBV10-2	once	CASSEMDRGRTEAFF	TGCGCCAGCAGTGAGATGGACAGGGGGCGGACTGAAGCTTTCTTT
TRBJ2-2	.	TRBV7-8	.	CASSLTRVSGELFF	TGTGCCAGCAGCTTGACTAGGGTCAGCGGGGAGCTGTTTTTT
TRBJ1-4	.	TRBV14	.	CASSRALDEKLFF	TGTGCCAGCAGCCGGGCCTTGGATGAAAAACTGTTTTTT
TRBJ2-7	.	TRBV7-9	.	CASSTQGRHEQYF	TGTGCCAGCAGCACACAGGGCAGGCACGAGCAGTACTTC
TRBJ1-1	TRBD1	TRBV25-1	once	CASSEVTGYGTEAFF	TGTGCCAGCAGTGAAGTGACAGGGTACGGCACTGAAGCTTTCTTT
TRBJ1-5	TRBD1	TRBV18	once	CASSPGQGNQPQHF	TGTGCCAGCTCACCGGGACAGGGGAATCAGCCCCAGCATTTT
TRBJ2-5	TRBD2	TRBV2	.	CASSVSRTSGPLNQETQYF	TGTGCCAGCAGCGTAAGCCGGACTAGCGGGCCCCTCAATCAAGAGACCCAGTACTTC
TRBJ2-5	TRBD2	TRBV3-1/TRBV3-2	.	CASYLGGTSDSYGRQETQYF	TGTGCCAGTTATCTTGGCGGGACTAGCGACTCCTATGGACGACAAGAGACCCAGTACTTC
TRBJ2-5	.	TRBV5-1	.	CASSLFPGETQYF	TGCGCCAGCAGCTTGTTTCCCGGGGAGACCCAGTACTTC
TRBJ1-1	TRBD1	TRBV18	.	CASSPGQVETEAFF	TGTGCCAGCTCACCAGGACAGGTTGAGACTGAAGCTTTCTTT
TRBJ2-5	TRBD1	TRBV7-8	.	CASSLIGQGRETQYF	TGTGCCAGCAGCTTAATCGGACAGGGGAGGGAGACCCAGTACTTC
TRBJ1-2	.	TRBV19	.	CASTLGSTGYGYTF	TGTGCCAGTACCCTTGGGAGCACGGGCTATGGCTACACCTTC
TRBJ2-1	.	TRBV5-1	.	CASSLDGLDEQFF	TGCGCCAGCAGCTTGGATGGCTTGGATGAGCAGTTCTTC
TRBJ2-1	.	TRBV5-4	.	CASSLGGSGYNEQFF	TGTGCCAGCAGCTTGGGCGGTAGCGGCTACAATGAGCAGTTCTTC
TRBJ1-2	.	TRBV28	.	CASNGGPYGYTF	TGTGCCAGCAATGGGGGCCCCTATGGCTACACCTTC
TRBJ2-3	.	TRBV18	.	CASSPRSDSTDTQYF	TGTGCCAGCTCACCACGGAGCGATAGCACAGATACGCAGTATTTT
TRBJ1-1	TRBD1	TRBV11-2	.	CASSSTGGVRGGTEAFF	TGTGCCAGCAGCTCGACAGGGGGCGTCCGGGGTGGGACTGAAGCTTTCTTT
TRBJ1-1	.	TRBV6-2/TRBV6-3	.	CASSLLHTEAFF	TGTGCCAGCAGTCTACTGCACACTGAAGCTTTCTTT
TRBJ1-1	.	TRBV11-3	.	CASSLTGQLNTEAFF	TGTGCCAGCAGCTTAACAGGACAGTTGAACACTGAAGCTTTCTTT
TRBJ1-1	TRBD1	TRBV11-2	.	CASSRWGQGDTEAFF	TGTGCCAGCAGCCGATGGGGACAGGGCGACACTGAAGCTTTCTTT
TRBJ2-1	.	TRBV4-1	.	CASSPFGTNSYNEQFF	TGCGCCAGCAGCCCATTCGGTACCAACTCCTACAATGAGCAGTTCTTC
TRBJ2-5	TRBD2	TRBV5-4	.	CASSLGRLAGETQYF	TGTGCCAGCAGCTTGGGTAGGCTAGCGGGAGAGACCCAGTACTTC
TRBJ1-6	TRBD1	TRBV28	.	CASEQGAHYNSPLHF	TGTGCCAGCGAACAGGGGGCGCACTATAATTCACCCCTCCACTTT
TRBJ1-1	.	TRBV19	.	CASAQARGATEAFF	TGTGCCAGTGCCCAGGCGCGCGGGGCCACTGAAGCTTTCTTT